This T cell receptor beta chain came from a study of cytotoxic CD8 clonotypes in ibrutinib-treated CLL (dated by TCRdb to the early 2020s). At the level of the whole study: In this cohort, approximately 14 patients were treatment-naive and approximately ten were relapsed/refractory, while some 17 had unmutated IGHV. Cryopreserved peripheral blood mononuclear cells were obtained before treatment, at response, and at either sustained remission or disease progression. Longitudinal samples were obtainable from about 30% of the 86 participants in the trial. Responses were partial in some 24 patients and complete in 2; after median around 68 months follow-up, roughly 14 stayed in remission and some twelve progressed. Response samples were taken after a median of 12 months on treatment, ranging from about 6 to 40 months. An average of about 250,000 productive templates and some 100,000 productive rearrangements was obtained per sample.

Broad study findings and their caveats: Clonality rose at ibrutinib response, remained stable during sustained remission, and dropped back toward baseline at progression. Baseline clonality was found to be higher than that of age-matched healthy donors and was strongly correlated with circulating CD8+ T-cell counts. Public clonotypes were rare and either shrank or stayed stable during treatment, and the rise in clonality at ibrutinib response reflected expansion of private clonotypes. Sampling times were not matched between patients in sustained remission and patients whose disease was progressing, and lymph node repertoires were not examined.

On a MiSeq, deep resolution sequencing aimed for a depth between 1 in 1 million and 1 in 200,000 T cells, with each clonotype covered roughly 10x on average. TCR beta libraries were generated with the immunoSEQ hsTCRB Kit. Per the source publication's procedure: Data were analyzed with ImmunoSEQ Data Assistant and ImmunoSEQ Analyzer, with V, D and J genes assigned per IMGT definitions. Clonality was computed as one minus normalized Shannon entropy of productive rearrangement frequencies, ranging from 0 to 1. Only overrepresented clonotypes making up at least 0.05% of each patient's repertoire were included in the public clonotype analysis. Around 13 age-matched healthy donor repertoires from immuneACCESS were used as controls for clonality. TCRdb limited this immuneACCESS table to in-frame rearrangements with V and J called. A share of clones is missing; checked studies link under half to unresolved V genes, and the rest is unexplained. That table gives V, J and clone size, and the DNA gave D and trimming. The sample profile shows about 310,000 clones; 70% to 80% of them were found once. The biggest ten clones account for approximately 7% of the sample.

For TCR beta library preparation, around 2 micrograms of genomic DNA were isolated from cryopreserved PBMCs. Longitudinal blood samples from CLL patients on ibrutinib monotherapy underwent high-throughput TCR beta sequencing. The patients took part in an open-label, single-center phase 2 trial of ibrutinib monotherapy. Measured from the cysteine to the phenylalanine, the CDR3 is 15 residues long. Just CDR3 DNA is preserved here, 45 bases in frame from base 1. CDR1 SQVTM and CDR2 ANQGSEA are derived from the germline V gene. Clipping removes 4 bases from V and 2 bases from J, with 7 as the unmatched junction base count. Regarding this clone: Its recognized antigen is unknown. There are no base qualities to consult, and no much larger clone falls within one base.

The clonotype originates from a human donor with chronic lymphocytic leukemia. Here the chain combines TRBV29-1 and TRBJ2-3; TRBD2 aligns with 9 central bases. The sample was PBMCs, taken before ibrutinib treatment. The DNA sequence is TGCAGCGTTGGTTGGGGACTAGCAGACACAGATACGCAGTATTTT. Its coded protein is CSVGWGLADTDTQYF.